A selection of T cell receptor beta chains follows, all from one sample in a study of regulatory T cells in long-lasting Graves disease. TCRdb itself ran the multiplex PCR reads through MiXCR, one entry per CDR3 protein. The repertoire has more than 450,000 distinct CDR3 sequences, about 17% of them found once; the top ten carry 12%. This sample also appeared in a second study, on T cells in Graves' hyperthyroidism and ophthalmopathy.

This sample comprised peripheral blood mononuclear cells (PBMCs), obtained at new diagnosis, from a patient treated with antithyroid drugs. Every receptor here comes from a man in his forties with Graves disease. Both conserved end residues are part of each CDR3. The D gene is left open where the match is weak. A clone size is listed for some rows: how often the clone was seen (once, few, many), or a class if it is expanded.

D gene,clone size,V gene,J gene,CDR3 protein,CDR3 DNA
NA,few,TRBV29-1,TRBJ2-2,CSVKTRNTGELFF,TGCAGCGTGAAGACACGAAACACCGGGGAGCTGTTTTTT
TRBD1,NA,TRBV27,TRBJ1-1,CASSQIKGTGASPNTEAFF,TGTGCCAGCAGCCAAATTAAAGGGACAGGGGCTTCACCGAACACTGAAGCTTTCTTT
NA,many,TRBV7-3,TRBJ2-7,CASGSGDEQYF,TGTGCCAGCGGATCCGGGGACGAGCAGTACTTC
NA,few,TRBV9,TRBJ2-5,CASSTAVGRIETQYF,TGTGCCTCCAGCACGGCGGTGGGGAGGATTGAGACCCAGTACTTC
TRBD1,many,TRBV2,TRBJ2-7,CASSSGTAYEQYF,TGTGCCAGCAGTTCCGGGACAGCCTACGAGCAGTACTTC
TRBD2,few,TRBV14,TRBJ2-1,CASSQEAWREGWFF,TGTGCCAGCAGCCAAGAGGCGTGGCGGGAGGGTTGGTTCTTC
TRBD2,many,TRBV9,TRBJ2-3,CASSAVLAGGPDTQYF,TGTGCCAGCAGCGCCGTACTAGCGGGAGGGCCAGATACGCAGTATTTT
TRBD2,few,TRBV2,TRBJ2-2,CASRSLTSGITGELFF,TGTGCCAGCAGGTCATTGACTAGCGGGATCACCGGGGAGCTGTTTTTT
NA,NA,TRBV19,TRBJ2-1,CASSIAQGLTSEQFF,TGTGCCAGTAGTATAGCCCAGGGGCTTACGAGTGAGCAGTTCTTC
TRBD2,few,TRBV12-3/TRBV12-4,TRBJ2-1,CASTHSGRASNEQFF,TGTGCCAGCACACATAGCGGGAGGGCCAGCAATGAGCAGTTCTTC